This is a list of T cell receptor beta chains from one sample in a study of blood T cell repertoires in COVID-19. This table comes from immunoSEQ multiplex PCR, and its TCRdb copy is limited to in-frame clones, with some not included. The sample shows 150,000 to 190,000 clones, roughly four fifths of them seen only once. The sequenced sample was peripheral blood. These receptors were obtained from a woman of 80 years or more with acute or convalescent COVID-19. Each CDR3 is given with its conserved first and last residue. D genes are given only for firm matches. Rows may omit the clone size; those that give it use once, few, many or a size class.

j_call v_call clone_size d_call cdr3_aa cdr3_nt
TRBJ1-1 TRBV5-1 few . CASSSKTGRPEAFF TGCGCCAGCAGCTCCAAGACAGGACGGCCTGAAGCTTTCTTT
TRBJ1-1 TRBV6-5 . TRBD1 CASRNPGQGPKEAFF TGTGCCAGCAGAAACCCGGGACAGGGGCCAAAAGAAGCTTTCTTT
TRBJ1-4 TRBV18 . . CASSPISGNEKLFF TGTGCCAGCTCACCAATCTCAGGGAATGAAAAACTGTTTTTT
TRBJ1-1 TRBV7-3 few . CASSRTPNTEAFF TGTGCCAGCAGCCGGACTCCGAACACTGAAGCTTTCTTT
TRBJ2-1 TRBV24-1 . . CATSDSARINEQFF TGTGCCACCAGTGATTCAGCTAGGATCAATGAGCAGTTCTTC
TRBJ2-7 TRBV29-1 . TRBD2 CSVQVGGGYEQYF TGCAGCGTACAGGTCGGGGGGGGCTACGAGCAGTACTTC
TRBJ1-2 TRBV5-1 . TRBD1 CATATGESGYTF TGCGCCACCGCGACAGGGGAGAGCGGCTACACCTTC
TRBJ1-2 TRBV7-2 few TRBD1 CASSSAADRPGGYTF TGTGCCAGCAGCTCCGCTGCGGACAGGCCGGGAGGCTACACCTTC
TRBJ1-1 TRBV29-1 . . CSVDGPRRLNTEAFF TGCAGCGTTGATGGCCCCCGGCGGCTGAACACTGAAGCTTTCTTT
TRBJ2-3 TRBV5-1 once . CASRYGATDTQYF TGCGCCAGCAGATATGGAGCCACAGATACGCAGTATTTT